This T cell receptor (beta chain) stems from a study of CD8 T cells in ankylosing spondylitis. With molecular barcodes, quantitative 5'-RACE was used to make the TCR beta libraries. In TCRdb, the 5' RACE reads were re-called with MiXCR into one record per CDR3 protein. The sample gives around 890,000 distinct CDR3 sequences, about 11% of which show up once; roughly 0.51% is in the top ten. This clonotype was counted only a few times. What it binds is unknown. The V gene's germline CDR1 is SGHTA and CDR2 FQGNSA. V lost 3 bases to trimming and J lost 9 bases; unmatched junction nucleotides: 7. The CDR3 has 14 residues. Findings and limits, study-wide: What seemed typical of ankylosing spondylitis blood was a TCR beta motif built from under 10 highly homologous variants. Several of the motif variants were reported before in synovial fluid and blood from reactive arthritis. Matched ankylosing spondylitis synovial fluid reportedly contained a significantly enriched population of disease-linked clones. Those disease-linked clones were CD8+; they were also relatively rare in peripheral blood.

This chain links TRBV7-2 with TRBJ1-5; 8 bases are shared with TRBD1. The sequenced material came from blood, either unsorted or a sorted T cell fraction (not recorded which). This clonotype originated in a male donor with ankylosing spondylitis. The CDR3 spells CASSLRRGTGPQHF. CDR3 DNA sequence: TGTGCCAGCAGCTTGCGTCGGGGGACAGGGCCCCAGCATTTT.